One sample yielded the 24 T cell receptor beta chains listed below, sequenced in a study of graft-versus-host responses after intestinal transplantation. Their antigens are not known. Clones were read by immunoSEQ multiplex PCR, and TCRdb kept only the in-frame ones, dropping some. The table has about 89,000 clones, 85% to 95% seen once; the top ten hold roughly 2%. Material: unstimulated CD8+ T cells sorted from spleen or lymph node cells, obtained before intestinal transplant. These receptors originate from a human donor who received an intestinal transplant.

J is TRBJ2-7 and V is TRBV27; TRBD1 agrees at 8 bases. V was clipped by 5 bases and J by 7 bases; unmatched bases: 10. This CDR3 region has 14 residues. CDR1 MNHEY and CDR2 SMNVEV come from the germline V gene (reference sequence). Written as DNA, the CDR3 is TGTGCCAGCAGTCCTAAATACGACAGGGGAGAGCAGTACTTC. Translating it yields CASSPKYDRGEQYF.

The chain joins TRBV10-2 to TRBJ2-1; 12 nucleotides agree with TRBD2. Germline V gives CDR1 WSHSY, CDR2 SAAADI. The CDR3 has 17 amino acids. V shed 3 bases and J 6 bases; nucleotides not matched to a gene: 9. In DNA, the CDR3 is TGCGCCAGCAGTGATTTGTCTAGCGGGGGGGCGGGCAATGAGCAGTTCTTC. It translates to CASSDLSSGGAGNEQFF.

V gene TRBV11-2 combines with J gene TRBJ2-3; D ambiguous. The CDR3 runs 16 residues. V dropped 4 bases and J dropped 2 bases, with 16 bases sitting between them. Per germline, CDR1 SGHAT and CDR2 FQNNGV. CDR3: CASSSLATSFTDTQYF. The DNA for the CDR3 is TGTGCCAGCAGCTCCCTGGCCACCTCATTCACAGATACGCAGTATTTT.

The gene calls are TRBV7-6 and TRBJ2-7; 9 bases are shared with TRBD1. V gave up 1 base and J gave up 2 bases; unmatched junction bases: 3. This CDR3 has 15 amino acids. Germline CDR1 reads SGHVS; CDR2 reads FNYEAQ. CDR3 residues: CASSLGGTGTYEQYF. The CDR3 DNA reads as TGTGCCAGCAGCTTAGGCGGGACAGGGACCTACGAGCAGTACTTC.

J is TRBJ2-3 and V is TRBV4-3, with a possible D match to TRBD2 (5 bases). CDR3 length equals 17 residues. Germline V gives CDR1 LGHNA, CDR2 YSLEER. V was shortened by 3 bases and J by 2 bases, with 18 bases between the two germline ends. The CDR3 loop is CASSQDGPGSSTDTQYF. The CDR3, as DNA: TGCGCCAGCAGCCAGGACGGGCCGGGATCCTCCACAGATACGCAGTATTTT.

This clone has more than one count but fewer than ten. The chain employs TRBV7-7 and TRBJ1-4; no clear D gene. Trimming pared 9 bases from V and 8 bases from J, leaving 7 bases between. CDR1 is SSHAT, CDR2 FNYEAQ, per germline (reference sequence). This CDR3 region has 10 residues. The CDR3 region is CARHSEKLFF. The DNA of the CDR3 is TGTGCCAGACACAGCGAAAAACTGTTTTTT.

This chain connects TRBV7-9 to TRBJ2-2; D gene ambiguous. The germline gives CDR1 SEHNR, CDR2 FQNEAQ (reference sequence). Trimming took 0 bases from V and 1 from J, leaving 3 bases between them. The CDR3 is made up of 14 amino acids. Here the CDR3 DNA reads TGTGCCAGCAGCTTAGCCAGGAACACCGGGGAGCTGTTTTTT. Its translation: CASSLARNTGELFF.

The V and J genes are TRBV7-2 and TRBJ2-1; D is possibly TRBD2 (5 bases). This CDR3 spans 14 amino acids. The V and J ends lost 3 bases and 5 bases respectively, with 11 bases between them. Germline lookup yields CDR1 SGHTA and CDR2 FQGNSA. Here the CDR3 reads CASSFGGGDNEQFF. The CDR3 nucleotides are TGTGCCAGCAGCTTCGGCGGAGGAGACAATGAGCAGTTCTTC.

V and J are TRBV7-9 and TRBJ2-1; D possibly corresponds to TRBD1 (6 bases). The CDR3 is 11 residues long. V shed 7 bases and J shed 13 bases, with 14 bases lying between them. Germline values: CDR1 SEHNR, CDR2 FQNEAQ (reference sequence). CDR3 in amino acids: CASTQGSLQFF. In DNA form, the CDR3 reads TGTGCCAGCACCCAGGGGAGTTTACAGTTCTTC.

The count of this clone is one. This rearrangement joins TRBV29-1 to TRBJ2-5, with D unresolved. With 0 bases removed from V and 1 base from J, the gap between germline ends came to 6 bases. Germline V lookup: CDR1 SQVTM, CDR2 ANQGSEA. The CDR3 runs to 13 residues. CDR3 coding DNA: TGCAGCGTTGAAGACATCCCCCAAGAGACCCAGTACTTC. Encoded protein: CSVEDIPQETQYF.

J is TRBJ2-1 and V is TRBV29-1, with a possible D match to TRBD2 (5 bases). The CDR3 covers 14 residues. V lost 2 bases to trimming and J lost 6 bases, with 14 bases between them. CDR1 and CDR2 (germline): SQVTM, ANQGSEA. The chain's CDR3 is CSVEWSASFNEQFF. The CDR3 nucleotides are TGCAGCGTTGAATGGTCGGCTAGCTTCAATGAGCAGTTCTTC.

The genes are TRBV11-2 and TRBJ2-3, with D possibly matching TRBD2 (6 bases). V was pared by 5 bases and J by 0 bases, with 9 bases between. In germline, CDR1 is SGHAT, CDR2 FQNNGV. The CDR3 has 14 residues. This chain's CDR3 is CASSPGTSTDTQYF. CDR3 in DNA: TGTGCCAGCAGCCCAGGGACTAGCACAGATACGCAGTATTTT. The full variable domain, in which reference TRBV11-2 and TRBJ2-3 provide the parts outside the CDR3, is EAGVAQSPRYKIIEKRQSVAFWCNPISGHATLYWYQQILGQGPKLLIQFQNNGVVDDSQLPKDRFSAERLKGVDSTLKIQPAKLEDSAVYLCASSPGTSTDTQYFGPGTRLTVL.

J is TRBJ2-1 and V is TRBV6-1; 7 bases line up with TRBD1. Germline V CDR1 and CDR2: MNHNS, SASEGT. The CDR3 length is 16 residues. V was pared by 3 bases and J by 4 bases, with 9 bases of the junction left unmatched. The DNA of the CDR3 is TGTGCCAGCAGTGAGGGACAGTTTAACATTTACAATGAGCAGTTCTTC. It codes for CASSEGQFNIYNEQFF.

The chain joins TRBV9 to TRBJ2-5; TRBD2 is a possible D gene (6 bases). From germline, CDR1 is SGDLS and CDR2 YYNGEE. There are 15 residues in the CDR3. Between the trimmed V and J ends, which lost 3 bases and 5 bases, there was a span of 17 bases. The CDR3 bases are TGTGCCAGCAGCGCGGGACTCATAAGAGGGGAGACCCAGTACTTC. The encoded protein is CASSAGLIRGETQYF.

The V gene is TRBV10-2, the J gene TRBJ2-7; D might be TRBD2 (6 bases). This CDR3 is 14 amino acids long. Germline V CDR1 and CDR2: WSHSY, SAAADI. Deletions cut 2 bases from V and 4 bases from J, with 12 bases between. The CDR3 sequence: CASSEEGTDYEQYF. As DNA, the CDR3 is TGCGCCAGCAGTGAGGAGGGGACTGATTACGAGCAGTACTTC.

This clone was counted once. This chain connects TRBV29-1 to TRBJ1-2; possibly TRBD1 for D (5 bases). Between the trimmed V and J ends, which lost 3 bases and 4 bases, there was a span of 18 bases. CDR3 length equals 15 residues. The germline V gene encodes CDR1 SQVTM and CDR2 ANQGSEA. The CDR3 DNA is TGCAGCGTTGAGGACAAGGCCCCAGTACTCTATGGCTACACCTTC. This sequence encodes CSVEDKAPVLYGYTF.

This clone was observed a few times. The CDR3 protein is CAISLNNEQFF. CDR3 bases: TGTGCCATCAGTCTAAACAATGAGCAGTTCTTC. V gene TRBV10-3 combines with J gene TRBJ2-1; no definite D call. Trimming took off 5 bases at V and 5 bases at J, with 4 bases between the two ends. Germline V gene lookup returns CDR1 ENHRY and CDR2 SYGVKD. The CDR3 is 11 amino acids.

The CDR3 loop reads CASSLFTSGDSYNEQFF. The DNA of the CDR3 is TGTGCCAGCAGCTTGTTCACCTCGGGGGACTCCTACAATGAGCAGTTCTTC. The genes are TRBV5-5 and TRBJ2-1, with D perhaps matching TRBD2 (6 bases). With 1 base removed from V and 0 bases from J, the gap between germline ends came to 14 bases. The germline V gene encodes CDR1 SGHKS and CDR2 YYEKEE (reference sequence). This CDR3 is built from 17 residues.

This clone has just one count. This rearrangement joins TRBV4-1 to TRBJ1-2; no clear D. Trimming cost V 0 bases and J 4 bases, with 12 bases left between them. The V gene's germline CDR1 is MGHRA and CDR2 YSYEKL. The CDR3 spans 15 residues. The CDR3, as DNA: TGCGCCAGCAGCCAAGATAACATCCCGGGCTATGGCTACACCTTC. This gives the protein CASSQDNIPGYGYTF.

This clone was counted a single time. Within the sample, other DNA sequences also encode this same CDR3. The rearrangement joins TRBV4-1 to TRBJ2-1; TRBD2 matches at 10 bases. The junction had 10 bases not matched to a gene; V was cut back by 5 bases and J by 3 bases. The germline gives CDR1 MGHRA, CDR2 YSYEKL. The CDR3 is 17 residues long. In DNA, the CDR3 is TGCGCCAGCAGCTCACATTCTAGCGGGGGCTTCTACAATGAGCAGTTCTTC. It yields the protein CASSSHSSGGFYNEQFF.

J is TRBJ2-5 and V is TRBV20-1, with a weak D call TRBD2 (7 bases). The J call could be wrong; TRBJ2-7 is a better fit for the DNA end. The germline CDR1 and CDR2 sequences are DFQATT and SNEGSKA (reference sequence). The CDR3 has 11 residues. This CDR3 reads CSALAGAEQYF. The CDR3 DNA is TGCAGTGCCCTGGCGGGGGCCGAGCAGTACTTC.

The J gene is TRBJ1-5, the V gene TRBV28, with TRBD1 matching 7 bases. The CDR3 runs to 14 residues. The junction had 6 bases not matched to a gene; V was cut back by 4 bases and J by 6 bases. Per germline, CDR1 MDHEN and CDR2 SYDVKM. The CDR3 DNA is TGTGCCAGCAGTTCGACAGGGATAAGTCAGCCCCAGCATTTT. This gives the protein CASSSTGISQPQHF.

The V gene is TRBV29-1, the J gene TRBJ2-1; a possible D gene is TRBD1 (5 bases). The V gene's germline CDR1 is SQVTM and CDR2 ANQGSEA. The CDR3 length is 12 residues. The V gene lost 6 bases and the J gene lost 4 bases, with 10 bases spanning the gap. In DNA, the CDR3 is TGCAGCGTCCCTACAGGATACAATGAGCAGTTCTTC. Protein sequence: CSVPTGYNEQFF.

The chain is built from TRBV15 and TRBJ2-3, with D possibly being TRBD2 (7 bases). CDR1 is LNHNV, CDR2 YYDKDF, per germline (reference sequence). This CDR3 is built from 18 residues. Trimming took 10 bases from V and 1 from J, leaving 27 bases between them. This chain's CDR3 is CAISSGAGAGTRTDTQYF. CDR3 DNA sequence: TGTGCCATCTCATCCGGCGCGGGGGCCGGGACACGCACAGATACGCAGTATTTT. Looking up the rest from reference TRBV15 and TRBJ2-3 gives the full variable domain: DAMVIQNPRYQVTQFGKPVTLSCSQTLNHNVMYWYQQKSSQAPKLLFHYYDKDFNNEADTPDNFQSRRPNTSFCFLDIRSPGLGDTAMYLCAISSGAGAGTRTDTQYFGPGTRLTVL.